The TCR beta chain under discussion was sequenced for a study of regulatory T cells in long-lasting Graves disease. Study background: Antithyroid drug use was under 3 months in newly diagnosed Graves' patients.

This clonotype was recorded only once. Its matching antigen is unknown. To make TCR beta libraries, researchers used iRepertoire HTBI primers and Arm-PCR of CDR3 regions. Each CDR3 protein is one row after TCRdb ran MiXCR on the multiplex PCR reads. The sample has hundreds of thousands of distinct CDR3 sequences, over 15% seen once. Regarding the study as a whole: TRBV28, TRBJ1-2 and TRBJ2-5 were segments that persistent disease favored.

The time point denotes: newly diagnosed GD, antithyroid drugs for less than 3 months. Extracted RNA from PBMCs served as the source of the TCR library. Doctors identified Graves' disease using the American Thyroid Association guidelines. CDR1 is SNHLY and CDR2 is FYNNEI in the germline V gene. Trimming removed 5 bases at V and 7 bases at J, with 11 bases between. The CDR3 consists of 12 residues. V usage is TRBV2 and J usage is TRBJ2-5, with D perhaps matching TRBD1 (6 bases). The sequence derives from a female donor with Graves disease. The sample here was peripheral blood mononuclear cells (PBMCs), taken at new diagnosis, from a patient treated with antithyroid drugs. CDR3 coding DNA: TGTGCCAGCAGTCCGGACAGCGGGACCCAGTACTTC. Translated: CASSPDSGTQYF. Filled out from reference TRBV2 and TRBJ2-5, the complete variable domain reads EPEVTQTPSHQVTQMGQEVILRCVPISNHLYFYWYRQILGQKVEFLVSFYNNEISEKSEIFDDQFSVERPDGSNFTLKIRSTKLEDSAMYFCASSPDSGTQYFGPGTRLLVL.